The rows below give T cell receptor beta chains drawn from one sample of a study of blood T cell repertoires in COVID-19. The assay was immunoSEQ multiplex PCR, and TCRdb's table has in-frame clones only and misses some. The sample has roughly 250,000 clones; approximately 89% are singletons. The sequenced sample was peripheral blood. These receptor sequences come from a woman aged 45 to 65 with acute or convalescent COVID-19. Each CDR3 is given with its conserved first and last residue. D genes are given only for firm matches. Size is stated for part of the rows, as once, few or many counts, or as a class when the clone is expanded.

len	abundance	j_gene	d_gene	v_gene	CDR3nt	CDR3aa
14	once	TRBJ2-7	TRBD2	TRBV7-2	TGTGCCAGCAGCTTCTCGGGAGGGAGGTACGAGCAGTACTTC	CASSFSGGRYEQYF
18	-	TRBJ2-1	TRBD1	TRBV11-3	TGTGCCAGCAGCCCAGGACAGGGGGTACGGCCATCCTACAATGAGCAGTTCTTC	CASSPGQGVRPSYNEQFF
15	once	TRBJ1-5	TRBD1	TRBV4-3	TGCGCCAGCAGCCAAGACAGGGGGAACAATCAGCCCCAGCATTTT	CASSQDRGNNQPQHF
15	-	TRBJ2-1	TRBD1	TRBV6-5	TGTGCCAGCAGTTTACAGGGGGCAGTTTACAATGAGCAGTTCTTC	CASSLQGAVYNEQFF
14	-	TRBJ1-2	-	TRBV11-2	TGTGCCAGCAGCTCGTTGACAGGTTCCTATGGCTACACCTTC	CASSSLTGSYGYTF
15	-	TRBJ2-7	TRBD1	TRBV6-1	TGTGCCAGCAGTGAAGAGAGGACAGGTTCCTACGAGCAGTACTTC	CASSEERTGSYEQYF
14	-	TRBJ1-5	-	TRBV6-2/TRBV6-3	TGTGCCAGCAGTTACTCGGGAGGTAATCAGCCCCAGCATTTT	CASSYSGGNQPQHF
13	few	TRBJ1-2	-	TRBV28	TGTGCCAGCAGCTTAGACCTTGAGGAGGGCTACACCTTC	CASSLDLEEGYTF
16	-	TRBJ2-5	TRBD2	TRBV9	TGTGCCAGCAGCGTAGTAGCGGGAGGGTTCGGAGAGACCCAGTACTTC	CASSVVAGGFGETQYF
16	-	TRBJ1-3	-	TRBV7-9	TGTGCCAGCAGCTTAGGCAGGGTGAACTCTGGAAACACCATATATTTT	CASSLGRVNSGNTIYF